This TCR beta chain is from a study of Ad26.COV2.S vaccination and SARS-CoV-2 variants. The assay was immunoSEQ multiplex PCR, and TCRdb's table has in-frame clones only and misses some. This table holds more than 300,000 clones, around 85% found once. Indicated treatment: some 20 received Ad26.COV2.S at low or high dose, single or two shots; about 5 received placebo; per-sample allocation not given. Sampling occurred on day 63 after the first vaccine or placebo injection. This clone was found once. CDR1 and CDR2 (germline): SQVTM, ANQGSEA. CDR3 size: 10 residues. Trimming pared 4 bases from V and 11 bases from J, leaving 9 bases between.

This receptor was obtained from a person aged 18 to 65 who received the Ad26.COV2.S COVID-19 vaccine or a placebo. The chain couples TRBV29-1 to TRBJ2-1, with D perhaps matching TRBD1 or TRBD2 (5 bases each). Sequenced material: peripheral blood, taken in a trial of Ad26.COV2.S vaccine versus placebo. The CDR3 sequence: CSVAGTQQFF. DNA of the CDR3: TGCAGCGTTGCCGGGACCCAGCAGTTCTTC.